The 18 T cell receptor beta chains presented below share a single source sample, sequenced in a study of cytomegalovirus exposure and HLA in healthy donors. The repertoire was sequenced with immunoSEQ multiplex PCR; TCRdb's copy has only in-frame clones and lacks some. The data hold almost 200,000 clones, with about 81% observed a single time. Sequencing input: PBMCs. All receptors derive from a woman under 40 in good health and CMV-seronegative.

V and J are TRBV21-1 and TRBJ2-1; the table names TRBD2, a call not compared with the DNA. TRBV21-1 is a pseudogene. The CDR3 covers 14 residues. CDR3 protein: CASSKLRESNEQFF. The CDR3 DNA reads TGTGCCAGCAGCAAATTACGGGAGAGCAATGAGCAGTTCTTC.

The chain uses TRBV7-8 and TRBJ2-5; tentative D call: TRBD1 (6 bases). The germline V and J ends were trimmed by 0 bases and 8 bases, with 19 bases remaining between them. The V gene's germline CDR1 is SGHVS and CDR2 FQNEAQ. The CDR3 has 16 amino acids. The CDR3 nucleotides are TGTGCCAGCAGCTTAGCCGGGACACCCTTACGGATAACCCAGTACTTC. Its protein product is CASSLAGTPLRITQYF.

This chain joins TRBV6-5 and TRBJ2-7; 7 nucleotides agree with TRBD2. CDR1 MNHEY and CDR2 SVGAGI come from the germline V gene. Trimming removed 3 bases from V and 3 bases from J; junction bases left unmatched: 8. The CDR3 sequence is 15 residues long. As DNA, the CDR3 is TGTGCCAGCAGTTATGGCCCGGGGGGAAACTACGAGCAGTACTTC. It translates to CASSYGPGGNYEQYF.

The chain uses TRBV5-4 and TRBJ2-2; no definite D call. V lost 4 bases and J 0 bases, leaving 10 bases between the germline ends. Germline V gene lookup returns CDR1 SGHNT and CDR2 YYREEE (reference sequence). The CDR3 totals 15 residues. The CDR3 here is CASSTAQTNTGELFF. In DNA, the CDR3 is TGTGCCAGCAGCACCGCCCAGACGAACACCGGGGAGCTGTTTTTT. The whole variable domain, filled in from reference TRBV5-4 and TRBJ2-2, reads ETGVTQSPTHLIKTRGQQVTLRCSSQSGHNTVSWYQQALGQGPQFIFQYYREEENGRGNFPPRFSGLQFPNYSSELNVNALELDDSALYLCASSTAQTNTGELFFGEGSRLTVL.

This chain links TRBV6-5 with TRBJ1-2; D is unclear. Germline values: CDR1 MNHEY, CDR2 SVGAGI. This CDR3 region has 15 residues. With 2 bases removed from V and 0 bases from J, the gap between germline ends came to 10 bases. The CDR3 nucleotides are TGTGCCAGCAGTTACGCCAGGAACACTAACTATGGCTACACCTTC. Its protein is CASSYARNTNYGYTF.

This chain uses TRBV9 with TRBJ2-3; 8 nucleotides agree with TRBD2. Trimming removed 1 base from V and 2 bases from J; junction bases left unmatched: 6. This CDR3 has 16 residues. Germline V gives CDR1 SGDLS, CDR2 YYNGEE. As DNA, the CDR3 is TGTGCCAGCAGCGTACAAACTAGCGGTTCCACAGATACGCAGTATTTT. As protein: CASSVQTSGSTDTQYF.

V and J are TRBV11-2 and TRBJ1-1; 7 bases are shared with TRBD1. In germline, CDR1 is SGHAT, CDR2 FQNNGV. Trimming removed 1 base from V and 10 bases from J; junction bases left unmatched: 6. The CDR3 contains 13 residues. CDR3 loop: CASSLVPGTAAFF. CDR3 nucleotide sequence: TGTGCCAGCAGCTTAGTACCAGGGACAGCAGCTTTCTTT.

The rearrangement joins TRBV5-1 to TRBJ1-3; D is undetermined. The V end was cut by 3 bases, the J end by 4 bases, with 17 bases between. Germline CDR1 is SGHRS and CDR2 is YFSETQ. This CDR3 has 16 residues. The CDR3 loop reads CASSSGSGSGGNTIYF. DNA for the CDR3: TGCGCCAGCAGCTCGGGATCGGGGTCAGGAGGAAACACCATATATTTT.

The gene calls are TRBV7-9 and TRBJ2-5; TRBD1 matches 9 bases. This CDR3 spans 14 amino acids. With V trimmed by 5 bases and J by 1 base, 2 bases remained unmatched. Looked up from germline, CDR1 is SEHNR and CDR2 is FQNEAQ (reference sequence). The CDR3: CASSTTGGQETQYF. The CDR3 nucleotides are TGTGCCAGCAGCACGACAGGGGGCCAAGAGACCCAGTACTTC.

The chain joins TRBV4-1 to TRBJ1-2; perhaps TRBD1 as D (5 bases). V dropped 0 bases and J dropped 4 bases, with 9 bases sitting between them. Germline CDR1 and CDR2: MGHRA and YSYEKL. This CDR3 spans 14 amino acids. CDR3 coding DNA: TGCGCCAGCAGCCAAGATCTGACAGTCTATGGCTACACCTTC. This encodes CASSQDLTVYGYTF.

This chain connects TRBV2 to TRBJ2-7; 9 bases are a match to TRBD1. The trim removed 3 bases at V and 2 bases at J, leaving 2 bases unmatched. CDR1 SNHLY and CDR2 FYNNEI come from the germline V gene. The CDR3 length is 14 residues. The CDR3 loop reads CASSDRDRAYEQYF. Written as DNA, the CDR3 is TGTGCCAGCAGTGATAGGGACAGGGCCTACGAGCAGTACTTC. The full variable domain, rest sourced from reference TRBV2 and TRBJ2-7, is EPEVTQTPSHQVTQMGQEVILRCVPISNHLYFYWYRQILGQKVEFLVSFYNNEISEKSEIFDDQFSVERPDGSNFTLKIRSTKLEDSAMYFCASSDRDRAYEQYFGPGTRLTVT.

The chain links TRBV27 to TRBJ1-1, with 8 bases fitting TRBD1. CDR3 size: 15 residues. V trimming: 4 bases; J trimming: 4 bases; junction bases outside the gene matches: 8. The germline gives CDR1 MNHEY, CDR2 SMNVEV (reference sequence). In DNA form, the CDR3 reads TGTGCCAGCAGTTCCGGACAGGGTGGGACCACTGAAGCTTTCTTT. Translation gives CASSSGQGGTTEAFF.

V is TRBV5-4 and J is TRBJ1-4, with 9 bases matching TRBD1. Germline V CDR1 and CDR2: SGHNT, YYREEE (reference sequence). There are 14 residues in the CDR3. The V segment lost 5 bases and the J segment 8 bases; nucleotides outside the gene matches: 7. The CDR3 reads CASRAQGASEKLFF. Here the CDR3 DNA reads TGTGCCAGCAGAGCACAGGGGGCATCGGAAAAACTGTTTTTT.

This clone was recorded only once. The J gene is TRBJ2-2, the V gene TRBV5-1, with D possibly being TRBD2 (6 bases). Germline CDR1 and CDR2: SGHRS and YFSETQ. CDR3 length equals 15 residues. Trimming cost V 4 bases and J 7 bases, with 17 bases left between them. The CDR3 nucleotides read TGCGCCAGCAGCCTCCTAACCCAGGGAGGCGGGGAGCTGTTTTTT. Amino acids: CASSLLTQGGGELFF.

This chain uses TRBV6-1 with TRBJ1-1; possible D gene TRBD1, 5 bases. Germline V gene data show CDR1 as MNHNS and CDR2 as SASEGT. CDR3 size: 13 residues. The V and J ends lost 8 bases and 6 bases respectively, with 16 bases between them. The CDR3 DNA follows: TGTGCCAGCGGGGTACAGGTATACGCTGAAGCTTTCTTT. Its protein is CASGVQVYAEAFF.

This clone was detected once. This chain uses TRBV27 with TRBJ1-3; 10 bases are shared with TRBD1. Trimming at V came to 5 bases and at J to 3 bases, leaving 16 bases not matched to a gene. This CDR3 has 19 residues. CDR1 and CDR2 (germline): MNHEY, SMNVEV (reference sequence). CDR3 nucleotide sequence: TGTGCCAGCAGTGGCCGGGGTCGGGACAGGGGTTCTCGTGGAAACACCATATATTTT. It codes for CASSGRGRDRGSRGNTIYF.

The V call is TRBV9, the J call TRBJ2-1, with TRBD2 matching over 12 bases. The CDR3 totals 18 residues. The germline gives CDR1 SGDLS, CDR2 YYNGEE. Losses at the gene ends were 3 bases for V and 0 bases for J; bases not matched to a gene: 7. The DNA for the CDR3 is TGTGCCAGCAGCGCCGGGACTAGCGGGTTCAGCTCCTACAATGAGCAGTTCTTC. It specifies CASSAGTSGFSSYNEQFF.

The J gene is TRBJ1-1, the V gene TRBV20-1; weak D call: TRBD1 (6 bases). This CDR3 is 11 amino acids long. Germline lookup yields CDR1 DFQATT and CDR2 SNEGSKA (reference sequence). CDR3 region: CRSTQGPEAFF. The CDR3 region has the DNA TGCAGATCGACACAGGGTCCTGAAGCTTTCTTT.